This T cell receptor beta chain originates from a study of OX40 agonist ivuxolimab in advanced cancers. On the study more broadly: Those treated in dose escalation had hepatocellular carcinoma, melanoma, renal cell cancer or head and neck cancer.

Comment on this clone: Its antigen is not known.

The protocol was immunoSEQ multiplex PCR, while the TCRdb copy is restricted to in-frame clones and leaves out a portion. The sample lists approximately 79,000 clones, about 87% occurring once. Study findings and constraints: Blood T cells, both CD4+ and CD8+, expanded clonally by week 6 at 0.1 to 3.0 mg/kg. There were, on average, more expanded clones in CD8+ T cells than in CD4+.

Germline V gene sequence: CDR1 KGHSH, CDR2 LQKENI. This CDR3 is built from 15 residues. Between the trimmed V and J ends, which lost 6 bases and 13 bases, there was a span of 22 bases. This receptor was obtained from an adult with an advanced solid tumor such as melanoma, head and neck, liver or kidney cancer. The rearrangement uses TRBV18 and TRBJ1-6; weak D call: TRBD1 (6 bases). The material sequenced was CD4+ or CD8+ T cells sorted from blood, taken in a trial of the OX40 agonist ivuxolimab. The CDR3 spells CASSQTGTNPGPLHF. The CDR3 nucleotides read TGTGCCAGCTCGCAGACCGGGACAAACCCCGGGCCCCTCCACTTT.